The 28 T cell receptor beta chains below were found in one sample sequenced in a study of neoadjuvant nivolumab and ipilimumab in lung cancer. Sequencing was performed with immunoSEQ multiplex PCR; in TCRdb, only in-frame clones are kept and a portion is missing. The sample contains about 10,000 clones, about four fifths of which appear only once. This material consisted of peripheral blood, taken before neoadjuvant nivolumab, alone or with ipilimumab. These receptors came from an adult with non-small cell lung cancer.

This chain links TRBV10-1 with TRBJ2-1, with D possibly being TRBD2 (5 bases). The CDR3 consists of 18 residues. Trimming left V 2 bases short and J 8 bases short, with 25 bases between. In germline, CDR1 is WNHNN, CDR2 SYGVQD (reference sequence). CDR3 in amino acids: CASSETTPLGLAFDEQFF. The CDR3 region has the DNA TGCGCCAGCAGTGAGACCACCCCTTTGGGTTTAGCGTTCGATGAGCAGTTCTTC.

This chain joins TRBV28 and TRBJ2-5, with D possibly TRBD2 on 6 matching bases. With 3 bases removed from V and 5 bases from J, the gap between germline ends came to 13 bases. There are 14 residues in the CDR3. CDR1 and CDR2 from the germline V gene are MDHEN and SYDVKM. CDR3 sequence reads: CASSFPGSRETQYF. DNA of the CDR3: TGTGCCAGCAGTTTTCCCGGGAGTAGGGAGACCCAGTACTTC.

In this sample, this clone turned up once. V and J are TRBV7-7 and TRBJ2-1; tentative D call: TRBD2 (5 bases). Per germline, CDR1 SSHAT and CDR2 FNYEAQ (reference sequence). V dropped 6 bases and J dropped 9 bases, with 15 bases sitting between them. This CDR3 is 13 amino acids long. CDR3 coding DNA: TGTGCCAGCAGTTCCGCCCCGGACTCTGAGCAGTTCTTC. It translates to CASSSAPDSEQFF. Supplemented by reference TRBV7-7 and TRBJ2-1, the full variable domain reads GAGVSQSPRYKVTKRGQDVTLRCDPISSHATLYWYQQALGQGPEFLTYFNYEAQPDKSGLPSDRFSAERPEGSISTLTIQRTEQRDSAMYRCASSSAPDSEQFFGPGTRLTVL.

This clone showed up just a few times. V usage is TRBV21-1 and J usage is TRBJ2-7. TRBV21-1 is reported as a pseudogene. This CDR3 comprises 12 residues. The CDR3 protein is CASMPYSSQQYF. The DNA for the CDR3 is TGTGCCAGCATGCCCTATTCCAGCCAGCAGTACTTC.

The V and J genes are TRBV10-1 and TRBJ2-5, with 11 bases lining up with TRBD2. The CDR3 extends over 16 amino acids. Trimming removed 2 bases from V and 0 bases from J; junction bases left unmatched: 2. CDR1 WNHNN and CDR2 SYGVQD come from the germline V gene (reference sequence). CDR3 sequence reads: CASSEGTSGYQETQYF. The CDR3 DNA is TGCGCCAGCAGTGAGGGGACTAGCGGATACCAAGAGACCCAGTACTTC.

The J gene is TRBJ1-4, the V gene TRBV5-4; TRBD1 is a possible D gene (5 bases). V lost 4 bases and J lost 11, with 12 bases in between. Germline-derived CDR1 and CDR2 are SGHNT and YYREEE (reference sequence). The CDR3 length is 12 residues. The CDR3 DNA is TGTGCCAGCAGCATCGACAGTGGGAAACTGTTTTTT. This codes for CASSIDSGKLFF.

The CDR3 DNA reads as TGCGCCAGTTCGTCGGCCCAAGGGGGCGGAGTAGAGACCCAGTACTTC. Amino acids: CASSSAQGGGVETQYF. J is TRBJ2-5 and V is TRBV5-1, with TRBD1 identical over 7 bases. This CDR3 has 16 residues. CDR1 is SGHRS, CDR2 YFSETQ, per germline. V shed 8 bases and J 4 bases; nucleotides not matched to a gene: 17.

This chain connects TRBV7-2 to TRBJ2-1, with D possibly being TRBD2 (6 bases). The CDR3 totals 15 residues. Trimming removed 5 bases from V and 1 base from J, with 12 bases in between. Looked up from germline, CDR1 is SGHTA and CDR2 is FQGNSA. The CDR3 DNA follows: TGTGCCAGCAGCACTACCGGGACTTCCTACAATGAGCAGTTCTTC. It codes for CASSTTGTSYNEQFF.

This clone appeared a few times. At one boundary the junction diverges from the germline segment, which might be a read error. This chain uses TRBV9 with TRBJ2-1; D unclear. This CDR3 spans 15 amino acids. The germline V gene has CDR1 SGDLS and CDR2 YYNGEE. CDR3 region: CASSPGLSTYDEQFF. The CDR3 nucleotides are TGTGCCAGCAGCCCAGGATTAAGTACCTACGATGAGCAGTTCTTC.

The chain is built from TRBV5-1 and TRBJ2-7, with 7 bases identical to TRBD2. The germline V gene encodes CDR1 SGHRS and CDR2 YFSETQ. The CDR3 totals 17 residues. Trimming cost V 3 bases and J 3 bases; bases outside gene matches: 15. The CDR3 coding sequence is TGCGCCAGCAGCTCGGGACCTAATAGCGGGTTTTTCTACGAGCAGTACTTC. It specifies CASSSGPNSGFFYEQYF.

This clone was seen a few times. The genes are TRBV11-2 and TRBJ2-1; D is unclear. Germline CDR1 SGHAT, CDR2 FQNNGV. The V end lost 1 base, the J end lost 7 bases, and 8 bases lay between the germline ends. This CDR3 has 13 residues. The CDR3 DNA is TGTGCCAGCAGCTTAGTAGCCGGAAATGAGCAGTTCTTC. As protein: CASSLVAGNEQFF.

The genes are TRBV7-9 and TRBJ2-5; possibly TRBD1 or TRBD2 for D (5 bases each). The CDR3 is 14 amino acids. Trimming took 4 bases from V and 8 from J, leaving 17 bases between them. Germline V gene sequence: CDR1 SEHNR, CDR2 FQNEAQ (reference sequence). The CDR3 loop reads CASSSGTAGLTQYF. CDR3 DNA: TGTGCCAGCAGCTCCGGGACGGCCGGGTTAACCCAGTACTTC. The variable domain in full, completed from reference TRBV7-9 and TRBJ2-5, reads DTGVSQNPRHKITKRGQNVTFRCDPISEHNRLYWYRQTLGQGPEFLTYFQNEAQLEKSRLLSDRFSAERPKGSFSTLEIQRTEQGDSAMYLCASSSGTAGLTQYFGPGTRLLVL.

This chain links TRBV28 with TRBJ2-5, with D hard to call. Trimming removed 8 bases at V and 6 bases at J, with 19 bases between. The germline gives CDR1 MDHEN, CDR2 SYDVKM. The length of the CDR3 is 14 residues. The CDR3 protein is CASLPSKGEKTQYF. DNA for the CDR3: TGTGCCAGCCTCCCATCGAAGGGTGAGAAGACCCAGTACTTC.

The chain couples TRBV29-1 to TRBJ1-1, with D possibly TRBD1 on 5 matching bases. The CDR3 contains 15 residues. V shed 0 bases and J shed 1 base, with 12 bases lying between them. Germline V lookup: CDR1 SQVTM, CDR2 ANQGSEA. The CDR3 DNA reads as TGCAGCGTTGAAGAGTGGGGCGCAGGGAACACTGAAGCTTTCTTT. It translates to CSVEEWGAGNTEAFF.

The chain carries TRBV7-9 and TRBJ1-4; 8 positions match TRBD1. The CDR3 is 17 residues long. V trimming: 0 bases; J trimming: 8 bases; junction bases outside the gene matches: 11. CDR1 SEHNR and CDR2 FQNEAQ come from the germline V gene (reference sequence). For the CDR3, the DNA is TGTGCCAGCAGCTTAGCGCGAGGACAGGGAGGAAGAGAAAAACTGTTTTTT. The encoded protein is CASSLARGQGGREKLFF.

The chain combines TRBV10-3 with TRBJ2-7, with a weak D call TRBD2 (6 bases). Per the germline V gene, CDR1 is ENHRY and CDR2 is SYGVKD. V was trimmed by 3 bases and J by 0 bases, leaving 12 bases between them. This CDR3 is built from 15 residues. CDR3 region: CAISDSGGSSYEQYF. The DNA for the CDR3 is TGTGCCATCAGTGATAGTGGAGGGAGCTCCTACGAGCAGTACTTC.

V is TRBV18 and J is TRBJ1-1, with a possible D match to TRBD1 (5 bases). The V gene lost 2 bases and the J gene lost 1 base, with 11 bases spanning the gap. Per the germline V gene, CDR1 is KGHSH and CDR2 is LQKENI. The CDR3 extends over 15 amino acids. The CDR3 reads CASSPFGARNTEAFF. The CDR3, as DNA: TGTGCCAGCTCACCATTCGGGGCCCGGAACACTGAAGCTTTCTTT.

The chain couples TRBV11-1 to TRBJ2-3; no definite D call. The CDR3 is 14 residues long. Looked up from germline, CDR1 is SGHAT and CDR2 is FQDESV (reference sequence). Trimming removed 5 bases from V and 0 bases from J, with 9 bases in between. The CDR3 is CASSHRRSTDTQYF. The CDR3 nucleotides read TGTGCCAGCAGCCACCGGAGAAGCACAGATACGCAGTATTTT.

The chain has TRBV9 and TRBJ2-5, with 8 bases identical to TRBD2. CDR3 length: 15 amino acids. Trimming removed 1 base from V and 2 bases from J; junction bases left unmatched: 4. Germline V lookup: CDR1 SGDLS, CDR2 YYNGEE. CDR3: CASSVSGTSQETQYF. The CDR3 DNA reads TGTGCCAGCAGCGTATCGGGGACTAGTCAAGAGACCCAGTACTTC.

This clone was seen a handful of times. The J gene is TRBJ2-7, the V gene TRBV9; 7 bases fit TRBD2. The CDR3 is 15 residues long. Germline CDR1 is SGDLS and CDR2 is YYNGEE. Trimming cost V 0 bases and J 4 bases; bases outside gene matches: 7. Here the CDR3 DNA reads TGTGCCAGCAGCGTAGCCGGACTAGGCAAGTACGAGCAGTACTTC. It encodes CASSVAGLGKYEQYF.

The chain carries TRBV28 and TRBJ2-5; weak D call: TRBD2 (5 bases). The CDR3 is made up of 12 amino acids. CDR1 MDHEN and CDR2 SYDVKM come from the germline V gene. V lost 4 bases to trimming and J lost 7 bases, with 10 bases between them. The CDR3 loop is CASSSGIGTQYF. Here the CDR3 DNA reads TGTGCCAGCAGTTCGGGGATCGGGACCCAGTACTTC.

V gene TRBV28 combines with J gene TRBJ2-7; 11 nucleotides align to TRBD2. CDR1 MDHEN and CDR2 SYDVKM come from the germline V gene. The length of the CDR3 is 14 residues. The V and J ends lost 6 bases and 5 bases, in that order; junction bases with no gene match: 6. CDR3 coding DNA: TGTGCCAGCAGCCGCAGTAGCGGGAGGGACGAGCAGTACTTC. It codes for CASSRSSGRDEQYF.

This sequence joins TRBV6-6 and TRBJ2-7, with TRBD2 identical over 10 bases. Unmatched junction bases numbered 6, after V lost 5 bases and J lost 2 bases. The V gene's germline CDR1 is MNHNY and CDR2 SVGAGI (reference sequence). The CDR3 totals 15 residues. CDR3: CASSRGTSAAYEQYF. For the CDR3, the DNA is TGTGCCAGCAGTCGAGGGACTAGCGCTGCCTACGAGCAGTACTTC.

The chain has TRBV5-4 and TRBJ2-1; 7 bases match TRBD1. After removal of 0 bases from V and 7 bases from J, the junction contained 10 bases not matched to a gene. The CDR3 has 16 residues. Germline loops: CDR1 SGHNT, CDR2 YYREEE (reference sequence). DNA for the CDR3: TGTGCCAGCAGCTTGGGGGGACAGTCTGTTGGAAATGAGCAGTTCTTC. Translation: CASSLGGQSVGNEQFF.

V usage is TRBV11-2 and J usage is TRBJ1-1, with D hard to call. Trimming took 4 bases from V and 4 from J, leaving 4 bases between them. There are 11 residues in the CDR3. Germline V gene sequence: CDR1 SGHAT, CDR2 FQNNGV. The DNA for the CDR3 is TGTGCCAGCAGCTCCGGCACTGAAGCTTTCTTT. It codes for CASSSGTEAFF.

Of note for this clone: Germline and junction disagree at one end, which may indicate a read error. Additional DNA sequences in this sample encode the identical CDR3. The chain recombines TRBV18 with TRBJ1-1; no firm D call. This CDR3 spans 13 amino acids. Germline CDR1 reads KGHSH; CDR2 reads LQKENI. The CDR3: CASSNTANTEAFF. DNA of the CDR3: TGTGCCAGCTCAAACACAGCGAACACTGAGGCTTTCTTT. Variable domain in full (rest from reference TRBV18 and TRBJ1-1): NAGVMQNPRHLVRRRGQEARLRCSPMKGHSHVYWYRQLPEEGLKFMVYLQKENIIDESGMPKERFSAEFPKEGPSILRIQQVVRGDSAAYFCASSNTANTEAFFGQGTRLTVV.

The rearrangement uses TRBV28 and TRBJ1-1, with 9 bases identical to TRBD1. This CDR3 comprises 14 residues. Unmatched junction bases numbered 2, after V lost 5 bases and J lost 1 base. Germline CDR1 reads MDHEN; CDR2 reads SYDVKM. The CDR3 sequence: CASSHRGRNTEAFF. The DNA for the CDR3 is TGTGCCAGCAGTCACAGGGGGCGGAACACTGAAGCTTTCTTT.

The chain joins TRBV28 to TRBJ2-3; D is unresolved. The CDR3 totals 13 residues. Germline CDR1 reads MDHEN; CDR2 reads SYDVKM. V lost 3 bases, J lost 0 bases, and 4 bases lay in between. The chain's CDR3 is CASSFSSTDTQYF. Here the CDR3 DNA reads TGTGCCAGCAGTTTTAGTAGCACAGATACGCAGTATTTT.